The present entry profiles one T cell receptor beta chain with its context. This sample is drawn from a study of cytomegalovirus exposure and HLA in healthy donors. PCR amplification relied on 60 Vbeta primers (plus 13 Jbeta primers). Profiled with immunoSEQ multiplex PCR; TCRdb holds only in-frame clones, not every one. The profile covers 150,000 to 200,000 clones, with 9.5% to 15% appearing a single time and 7.8% taken by the ten largest. Sample: PBMCs. The source is a man between 45 and 60 years old in good health and CMV-seropositive.

Here the CDR3 reads CASSHRDYPGGGTDTQYF. In DNA form, the CDR3 reads TGCGCCAGCAGCCACCGGGACTACCCTGGGGGGGGCACAGATACGCAGTATTTT. The chain employs TRBV4-3 and TRBJ2-3, with 7 nucleotides matching TRBD2. The CDR3 sequence is 18 residues long. Germline loops: CDR1 LGHNA, CDR2 YSLEER. The V segment lost 3 bases and the J segment 1 base; nucleotides outside the gene matches: 13.